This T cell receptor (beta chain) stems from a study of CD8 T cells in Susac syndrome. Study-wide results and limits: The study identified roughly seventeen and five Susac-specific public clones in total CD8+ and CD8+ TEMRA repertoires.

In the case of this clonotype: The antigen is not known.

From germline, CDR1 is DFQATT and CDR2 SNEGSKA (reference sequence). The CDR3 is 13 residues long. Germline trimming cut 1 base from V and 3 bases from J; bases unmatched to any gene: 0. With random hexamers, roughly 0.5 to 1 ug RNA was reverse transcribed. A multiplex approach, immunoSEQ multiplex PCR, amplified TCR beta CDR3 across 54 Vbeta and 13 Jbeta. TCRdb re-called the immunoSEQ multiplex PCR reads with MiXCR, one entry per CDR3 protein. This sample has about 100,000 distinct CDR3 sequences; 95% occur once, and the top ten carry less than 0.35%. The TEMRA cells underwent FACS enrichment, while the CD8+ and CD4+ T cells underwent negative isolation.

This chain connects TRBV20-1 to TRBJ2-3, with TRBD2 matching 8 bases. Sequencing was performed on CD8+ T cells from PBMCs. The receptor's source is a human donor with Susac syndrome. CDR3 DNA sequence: TGCAGTGCTAGAGTAGCGGGGACAGATACGCAGTATTTT. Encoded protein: CSARVAGTDTQYF.